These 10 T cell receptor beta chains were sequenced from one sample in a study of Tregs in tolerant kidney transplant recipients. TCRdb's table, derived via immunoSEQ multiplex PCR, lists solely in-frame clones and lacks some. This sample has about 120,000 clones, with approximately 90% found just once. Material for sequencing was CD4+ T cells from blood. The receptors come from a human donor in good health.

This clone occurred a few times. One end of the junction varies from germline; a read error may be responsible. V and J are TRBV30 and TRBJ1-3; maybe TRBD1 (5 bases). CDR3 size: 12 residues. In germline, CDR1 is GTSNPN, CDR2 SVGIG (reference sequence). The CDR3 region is CAWSSPQVPGHF. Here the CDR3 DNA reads TGTGCCTGGAGCAGTCCACAAGTCCCGGGACATTTT.

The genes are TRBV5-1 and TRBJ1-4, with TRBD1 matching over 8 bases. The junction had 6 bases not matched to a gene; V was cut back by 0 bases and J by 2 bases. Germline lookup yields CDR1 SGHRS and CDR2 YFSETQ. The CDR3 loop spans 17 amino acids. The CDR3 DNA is TGCGCCAGCAGCTTGGAGGGCAGGGGGCTTACTAATGAAAAACTGTTTTTT. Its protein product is CASSLEGRGLTNEKLFF.

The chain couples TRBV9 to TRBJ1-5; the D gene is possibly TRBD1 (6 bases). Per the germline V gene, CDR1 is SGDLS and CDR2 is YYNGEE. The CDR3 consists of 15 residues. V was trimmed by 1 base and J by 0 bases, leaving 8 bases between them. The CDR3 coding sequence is TGTGCCAGCAGCGTACAGGGGAATAGCAATCAGCCCCAGCATTTT. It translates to CASSVQGNSNQPQHF.

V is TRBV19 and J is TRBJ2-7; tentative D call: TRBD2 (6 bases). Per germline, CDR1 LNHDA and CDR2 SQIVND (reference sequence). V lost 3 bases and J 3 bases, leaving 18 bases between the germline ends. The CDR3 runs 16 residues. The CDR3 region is CASSIGGLAGNYEQYF. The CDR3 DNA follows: TGTGCCAGTAGTATCGGGGGTCTAGCTGGGAACTACGAGCAGTACTTC.

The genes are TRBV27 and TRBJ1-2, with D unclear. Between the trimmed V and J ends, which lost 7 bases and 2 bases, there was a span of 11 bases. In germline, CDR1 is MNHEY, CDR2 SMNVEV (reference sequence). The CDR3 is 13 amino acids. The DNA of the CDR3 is TGTGCCAGCACCACCATGGGCAACTATGGCTACACCTTC. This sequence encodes CASTTMGNYGYTF.

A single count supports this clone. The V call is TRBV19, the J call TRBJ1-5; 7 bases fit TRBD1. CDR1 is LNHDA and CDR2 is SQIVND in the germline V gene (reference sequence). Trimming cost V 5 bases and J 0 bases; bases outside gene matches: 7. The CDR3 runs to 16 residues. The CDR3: CASSSAGQYSNQPQHF. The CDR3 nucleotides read TGTGCCAGTAGTTCCGCGGGACAGTATAGCAATCAGCCCCAGCATTTT.

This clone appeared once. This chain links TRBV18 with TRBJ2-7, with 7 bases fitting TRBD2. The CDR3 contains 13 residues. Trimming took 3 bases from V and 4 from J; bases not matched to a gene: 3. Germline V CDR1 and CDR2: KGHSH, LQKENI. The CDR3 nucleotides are TGTGCCAGCTCACCGGGCGGGAGTTACGAGCAGTACTTC. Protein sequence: CASSPGGSYEQYF. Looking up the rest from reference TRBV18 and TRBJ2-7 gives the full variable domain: NAGVMQNPRHLVRRRGQEARLRCSPMKGHSHVYWYRQLPEEGLKFMVYLQKENIIDESGMPKERFSAEFPKEGPSILRIQQVVRGDSAAYFCASSPGGSYEQYFGPGTRLTVT.

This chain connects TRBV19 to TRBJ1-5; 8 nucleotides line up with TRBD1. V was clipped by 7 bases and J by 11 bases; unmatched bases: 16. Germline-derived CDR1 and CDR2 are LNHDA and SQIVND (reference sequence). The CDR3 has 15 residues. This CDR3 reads CASTPRGDRSGAQHF. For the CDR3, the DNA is TGTGCCAGTACCCCTCGGGGGGACAGGTCAGGGGCCCAGCATTTT.

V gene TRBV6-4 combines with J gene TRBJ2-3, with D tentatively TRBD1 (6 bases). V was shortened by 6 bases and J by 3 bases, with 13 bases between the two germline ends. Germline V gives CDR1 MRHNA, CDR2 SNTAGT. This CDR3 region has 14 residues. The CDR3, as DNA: TGTGCCAGCAGCAAACAGGGATATACAGATACGCAGTATTTT. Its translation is CASSKQGYTDTQYF.

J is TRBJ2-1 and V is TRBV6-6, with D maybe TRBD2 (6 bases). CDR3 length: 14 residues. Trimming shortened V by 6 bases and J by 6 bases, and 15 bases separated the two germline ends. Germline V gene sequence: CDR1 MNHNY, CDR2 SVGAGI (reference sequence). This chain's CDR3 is CASSLSSGGNEQFF. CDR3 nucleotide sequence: TGTGCCAGCAGCCTCTCCTCCGGGGGCAATGAGCAGTTCTTC.